This is a list of T cell receptor beta chains from one sample in a study of CD8+ T cells in alopecia areata. Data came from immunoSEQ multiplex PCR; TCRdb stores just in-frame clones and leaves some out. The data hold over 95,000 clones, with 56% observed a single time. Source: CD4+ T cells sorted from blood, taken at week 24, from a patient treated with tofacitinib. The receptors originated from a human donor with alopecia areata. The CDR3 runs from the conserved cysteine through the conserved F or W. The D gene is left open where the match is weak. Expanded clones get a size class; other rows say once, few or many, or leave the size out.

d_gene,abundance,j_gene,v_gene,CDR3aa,CDR3nt
TRBD1,.,TRBJ2-1,TRBV5-1,CASSFLGQGNNEQFF,TGCGCCAGCAGTTTCCTGGGACAGGGAAACAATGAGCAGTTCTTC
.,few,TRBJ2-7,TRBV30,CAWSVQGYEQYF,TGTGCCTGGAGTGTGCAGGGCTACGAGCAGTACTTC
.,.,TRBJ2-2,TRBV30,CAWSLGYTGELFF,TGTGCCTGGAGTTTGGGATACACCGGGGAGCTGTTTTTT
.,.,TRBJ1-1,TRBV15,CATSRDQTEAFF,TGTGCCACCAGCAGAGATCAGACAGAAGCTTTCTTT
TRBD2,.,TRBJ2-2,TRBV7-2,CASSSGTTYTGELFF,TGTGCCAGCAGCTCCGGGACTACCTACACCGGGGAGCTGTTTTTT
.,.,TRBJ2-7,TRBV4-1,CASSQALGTYTYEQYF,TGCGCCAGCAGCCAAGCCCTAGGGACATACACCTACGAGCAGTACTTC
.,.,TRBJ1-1,TRBV5-6,CASSLVGDTNTEAFF,TGTGCCAGCAGCTTGGTCGGAGACACTAACACTGAAGCTTTCTTT
TRBD1,.,TRBJ1-6,TRBV18,CASSPGQGNSPLHF,TGTGCCAGCTCACCGGGACAGGGGAATTCACCCCTCCACTTT
.,.,TRBJ2-5,TRBV4-3,CASSQGEGETQYF,TGCGCCAGCAGCCAAGGGGAAGGGGAGACCCAGTACTTC
.,.,TRBJ1-5,TRBV29-1,CSVGVARDQPQHF,TGCAGCGTTGGCGTGGCAAGGGATCAGCCCCAGCATTTT
.,.,TRBJ2-5,TRBV5-1,CASSVGASGAVRETQYF,TGCGCCAGCAGCGTGGGGGCATCAGGAGCCGTAAGGGAGACCCAGTACTTC
.,.,TRBJ2-3,TRBV7-2,CASSGSGAGGIDTQYF,TGTGCCAGCAGCGGTAGCGGGGCAGGGGGTATAGATACGCAGTATTTT
.,few,TRBJ1-1,TRBV9,CASSGLSDTEAFF,TGTGCCAGCTCCGGGCTGTCGGACACTGAAGCTTTCTTT
.,few,TRBJ1-1,TRBV9,CASSVQGNTEAFF,TGTGCCAGCAGCGTACAGGGGAACACTGAAGCTTTCTTT
.,.,TRBJ2-7,TRBV30,CAWSEDYEQYF,TGTGCCTGGAGTGAAGATTACGAGCAGTACTTC